This T cell receptor beta chain was recorded in a study of cytomegalovirus exposure and HLA in healthy donors. Primers: 60 Vbeta forward and 13 Jbeta reverse. Clones were read by immunoSEQ multiplex PCR, and TCRdb kept only the in-frame ones, dropping some. This table lists around 130,000 clones. V lost 6 bases and J 8 bases, leaving 20 bases between the germline ends. The CDR3 covers 15 residues. Germline lookup yields CDR1 KGHSH and CDR2 LQKENI. This chain uses TRBV18 with TRBJ2-1; tentatively, D is TRBD2 (6 bases). The sequence was collected from a woman in her sixties in good health and CMV-seronegative. Sequencing was carried out using PBMCs. The CDR3 region has the DNA TGTGCCAGCTCCCAAAGTGGACTAAGCCTCGATGAGCAGTTCTTC. Amino acids: CASSQSGLSLDEQFF.